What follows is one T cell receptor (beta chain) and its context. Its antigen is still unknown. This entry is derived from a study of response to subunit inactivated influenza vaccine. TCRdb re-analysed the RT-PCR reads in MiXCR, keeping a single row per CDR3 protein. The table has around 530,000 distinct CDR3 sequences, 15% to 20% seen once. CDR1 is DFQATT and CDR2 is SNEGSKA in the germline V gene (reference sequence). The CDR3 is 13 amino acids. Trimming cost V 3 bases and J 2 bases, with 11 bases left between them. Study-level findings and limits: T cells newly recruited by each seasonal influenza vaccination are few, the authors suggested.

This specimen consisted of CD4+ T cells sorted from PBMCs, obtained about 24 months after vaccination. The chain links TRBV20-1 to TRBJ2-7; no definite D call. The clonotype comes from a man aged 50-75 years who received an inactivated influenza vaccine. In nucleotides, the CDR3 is TGCAGTGCTAGTCGTGGGCTAACCTACGAGCAGTACTTC. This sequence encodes CSASRGLTYEQYF.